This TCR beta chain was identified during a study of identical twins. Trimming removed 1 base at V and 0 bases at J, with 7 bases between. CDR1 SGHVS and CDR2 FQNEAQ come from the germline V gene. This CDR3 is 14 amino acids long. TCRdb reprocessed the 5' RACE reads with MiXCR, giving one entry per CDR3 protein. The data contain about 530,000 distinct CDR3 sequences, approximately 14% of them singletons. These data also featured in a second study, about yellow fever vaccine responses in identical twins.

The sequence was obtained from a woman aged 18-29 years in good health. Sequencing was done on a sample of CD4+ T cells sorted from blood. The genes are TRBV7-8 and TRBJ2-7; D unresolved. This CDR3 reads CASSLGVLSYEQYF. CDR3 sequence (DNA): TGTGCCAGCAGCTTAGGGGTCCTCTCCTACGAGCAGTACTTC.